This entry is about one T cell receptor beta chain. What it binds is unknown. Trimming left V 3 bases short and J 3 bases short, with 12 bases between. CDR1 MNHNS and CDR2 SASEGT come from the germline V gene. The CDR3 is made up of 15 amino acids. This specimen belongs to a study of identical twins. Study results and caveats: Out-of-frame alpha sequences that twins shared showed excess low generation probability. The study reached conclusions through statistical analysis that was cross-sectional, not following the same donors. In zero-insertion analyses, partial confounding could arise from invariant MAIT and iNKT cells.

TCRdb re-called the 5' RACE reads through MiXCR, storing one row per CDR3 protein. Of 300,000 to 400,000 distinct CDR3 sequences detected, 12% appear once; the ten largest clones hold around 6.9%. The sample also formed part of further work on yellow fever vaccine responses in identical twins.

This chain joins TRBV6-1 and TRBJ1-5; a possible D gene is TRBD1 (5 bases). Sequenced input: CD8+ T cells sorted from blood. The clonotype originates from a woman between 18 and 29 years old in good health. CDR3 DNA sequence: TGTGCCAGCAGTGACGATGCAGGGTCCAATCAGCCCCAGCATTTT. It encodes CASSDDAGSNQPQHF.